The clone carrying this T cell receptor (beta chain) showed up just a few times. This specimen comes from a study of blood T cells in healthy people across ages. A second PCR, run for roughly 7 to 12 cycles, used a sample-barcoded 5' primer plus a J-beta primer mix. TCRdb analysed the 5' RACE reads with MiXCR anew, one entry per CDR3 protein. The data hold about 1.5 million distinct CDR3 sequences, with 35% to 45% observed a single time. The CDR3 extends over 14 amino acids. Looked up from germline, CDR1 is SGDLS and CDR2 is YYNGEE. Between the trimmed V and J ends, which lost 4 bases and 3 bases, there was a span of 12 bases.

The TCR was taken from a woman between 18 and 29 years old in good health. The chain is built from TRBV9 and TRBJ2-3, with D hard to call. The sample was blood. The CDR3 coding sequence is TGTGCCAGCAGCCCCTCCCCCTTGACAGATACGCAGTATTTT. It codes for CASSPSPLTDTQYF.